This TCR beta chain was profiled in a study of T-cell memory formation after mild COVID-19. Per the germline V gene, CDR1 is LGHNA and CDR2 is YSLEER. With 0 bases removed from V and 2 bases from J, the gap between germline ends came to 8 bases. The CDR3 length is 14 residues. TCRdb independently ran MiXCR on the 5' RACE reads; one entry per CDR3 protein. The table records hundreds of thousands of distinct CDR3 sequences, about 13% of them present only once. This clonotype was found a few times. This clonotype was obtained from a man between 18 and 29 years old who had mild COVID-19 (a few samples of this study predate the infection). Cell type and time point are not known. The V gene is TRBV4-3, the J gene TRBJ2-7, with a possible D match to TRBD1 (5 bases). Sequencing was done on a sample of PBMCs or a T cell subset sorted from them (not recorded which). CDR3 loop: CASSQDRVPYEQYF. The CDR3 nucleotides read TGCGCCAGCAGCCAAGACAGGGTCCCCTACGAGCAGTACTTC.